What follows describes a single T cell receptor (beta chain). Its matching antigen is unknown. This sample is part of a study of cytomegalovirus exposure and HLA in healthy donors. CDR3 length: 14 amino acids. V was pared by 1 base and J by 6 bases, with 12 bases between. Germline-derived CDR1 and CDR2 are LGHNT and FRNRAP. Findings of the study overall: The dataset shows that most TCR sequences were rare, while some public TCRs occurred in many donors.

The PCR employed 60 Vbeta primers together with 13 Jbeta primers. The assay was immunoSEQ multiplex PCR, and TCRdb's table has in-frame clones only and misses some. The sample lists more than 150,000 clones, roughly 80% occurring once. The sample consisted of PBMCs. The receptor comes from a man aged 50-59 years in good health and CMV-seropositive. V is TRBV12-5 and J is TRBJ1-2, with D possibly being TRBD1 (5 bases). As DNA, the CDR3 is TGTGCTAGTGGTTTGGGGACATCTGCTGATGGCTACACCTTC. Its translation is CASGLGTSADGYTF.